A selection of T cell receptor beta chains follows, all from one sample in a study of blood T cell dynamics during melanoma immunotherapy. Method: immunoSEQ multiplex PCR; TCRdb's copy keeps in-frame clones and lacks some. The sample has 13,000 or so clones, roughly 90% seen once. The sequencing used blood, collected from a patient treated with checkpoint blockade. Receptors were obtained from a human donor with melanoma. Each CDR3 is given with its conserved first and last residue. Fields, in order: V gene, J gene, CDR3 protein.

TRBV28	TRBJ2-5	CASSLSQETQYF
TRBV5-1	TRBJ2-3	CASSLNRAAADTQYF
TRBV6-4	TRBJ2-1	CASSDSSGSYNEQFF
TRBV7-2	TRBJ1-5	CASSLVALALNQPQHF
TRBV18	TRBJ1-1	CASSPQGDTEAFF
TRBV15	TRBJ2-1	CATSRGRGDDNEQFF
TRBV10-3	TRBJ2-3	CAISDGGGPDTQYF
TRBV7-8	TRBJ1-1	CASSVFNTEAFF
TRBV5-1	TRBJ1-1	CASSSNPGTDEAFF
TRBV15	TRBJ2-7	CATSRDPGGSYEQYF